A selection of T cell receptor beta chains follows, all from one sample in a study of T cells after yellow fever vaccination. Via MiXCR, TCRdb re-called the 5' RACE reads, giving one row per CDR3 protein. Among about 550,000 distinct CDR3 sequences listed, 19% were seen once. Sequenced here: PBMCs, sampled 15 days after the yellow fever booster vaccination. These receptors originate from a young man who received the YFV17D yellow fever vaccine. Each CDR3 is given with its conserved first and last residue. The order of the fields is CDR3 protein, CDR3 DNA, J gene, D gene, clone size, V gene. The D gene is left open where the match is weak. Expanded clones are given a class, and other clones once, few, many or no size at all.

CDR3 protein: CASSLNVQIYEQYF
CDR3 DNA: TGTGCCAGCAGTTTGAATGTACAAATCTACGAGCAGTACTTC
J gene: TRBJ2-7
D gene: -
clone size: few
V gene: TRBV27

CDR3 protein: CASTYRETSGKLQYF
CDR3 DNA: TGTGCCAGCACTTACCGCGAGACTAGCGGGAAATTGCAGTACTTC
J gene: TRBJ2-7
D gene: TRBD2
clone size: -
V gene: TRBV6-2/TRBV6-3

CDR3 protein: CASEGTSTDTQYF
CDR3 DNA: TGTGCCAGCGAAGGTACTAGCACAGATACGCAGTATTTT
J gene: TRBJ2-3
D gene: -
clone size: few
V gene: TRBV9

CDR3 protein: CASGQRSAYGYTF
CDR3 DNA: TGTGCCAGCGGGCAGAGGTCTGCCTATGGCTACACCTTC
J gene: TRBJ1-2
D gene: -
clone size: -
V gene: TRBV27

CDR3 protein: CASSRSGTGGGGYTF
CDR3 DNA: TGTGCCAGCAGCCGAAGTGGGACAGGGGGTGGGGGCTACACCTTC
J gene: TRBJ1-2
D gene: TRBD1
clone size: -
V gene: TRBV7-9

CDR3 protein: CATSLGVGELFF
CDR3 DNA: TGTGCCACCAGCTTAGGGGTCGGGGAGCTGTTTTTT
J gene: TRBJ2-2
D gene: -
clone size: many
V gene: TRBV15

CDR3 protein: CASSVRPENEQFF
CDR3 DNA: TGTGCCAGCAGCGTAAGACCTGAAAATGAGCAGTTCTTC
J gene: TRBJ2-1
D gene: -
clone size: few
V gene: TRBV7-9

CDR3 protein: CASSGTGDHETQYF
CDR3 DNA: TGTGCCAGCAGTGGGACAGGGGATCACGAGACCCAGTACTTC
J gene: TRBJ2-5
D gene: TRBD1
clone size: few
V gene: TRBV28

CDR3 protein: CASSQHRVETQYF
CDR3 DNA: TGTGCCAGCAGCCAGCACAGGGTGGAGACCCAGTACTTC
J gene: TRBJ2-5
D gene: -
clone size: few
V gene: TRBV7-2

CDR3 protein: CASSIVTPREAFF
CDR3 DNA: TGTGCCAGCAGCATAGTTACCCCCCGCGAAGCGTTCTTC
J gene: TRBJ2-1
D gene: -
clone size: few
V gene: TRBV7-2

CDR3 protein: CASGRLAGADGELFF
CDR3 DNA: TGCGCCAGCGGCAGACTAGCGGGAGCAGACGGGGAGCTGTTTTTT
J gene: TRBJ2-2
D gene: TRBD2
clone size: few
V gene: TRBV5-1

CDR3 protein: CASSVSGTSGETQYF
CDR3 DNA: TGCGCCAGCAGCGTCTCCGGGACTAGCGGAGAGACCCAGTACTTC
J gene: TRBJ2-5
D gene: TRBD2
clone size: few
V gene: TRBV5-1

CDR3 protein: CSVEQATGELFF
CDR3 DNA: TGCAGCGTTGAACAGGCCACCGGGGAGCTGTTTTTT
J gene: TRBJ2-2
D gene: -
clone size: -
V gene: TRBV29-1

CDR3 protein: CASSTGQSYNEQFF
CDR3 DNA: TGTGCCAGTAGTACCGGTCAGTCCTACAATGAGCAGTTCTTC
J gene: TRBJ2-1
D gene: -
clone size: few
V gene: TRBV19

CDR3 protein: CATSDPREGGRETQYF
CDR3 DNA: TGTGCCACCAGTGATCCCCGAGAGGGAGGGCGAGAGACCCAGTACTTC
J gene: TRBJ2-5
D gene: TRBD2
clone size: -
V gene: TRBV24-1

CDR3 protein: CATSRSSTGLFFDTQYF
CDR3 DNA: TGTGCCACCAGCAGATCCTCTACAGGGCTCTTTTTCGATACGCAGTATTTT
J gene: TRBJ2-3
D gene: -
clone size: -
V gene: TRBV15

CDR3 protein: CASSLRVGGGKVYEQYF
CDR3 DNA: TGTGCCAGCAGCTTACGTGTGGGCGGGGGGAAGGTCTACGAGCAGTACTTC
J gene: TRBJ2-7
D gene: TRBD2
clone size: -
V gene: TRBV7-2

CDR3 protein: CASSQARVNEQYF
CDR3 DNA: TGTGCCAGCAGCCAGGCCAGGGTCAACGAGCAGTACTTC
J gene: TRBJ2-7
D gene: -
clone size: -
V gene: TRBV3-1

CDR3 protein: CASSHTSGAGKSTDTQYF
CDR3 DNA: TGTGCCAGCAGTCACACTTCGGGGGCCGGGAAGAGCACAGATACGCAGTATTTT
J gene: TRBJ2-3
D gene: -
clone size: -
V gene: TRBV9

CDR3 protein: CASSLAWTGDNEQFF
CDR3 DNA: TGTGCCAGCAGCTTAGCCTGGACAGGAGACAATGAGCAGTTCTTC
J gene: TRBJ2-1
D gene: TRBD1
clone size: few
V gene: TRBV7-2

CDR3 protein: CASGGGDLAKNIQYF
CDR3 DNA: TGTGCCAGTGGAGGGGGCGACTTAGCCAAAAACATTCAGTACTTC
J gene: TRBJ2-4
D gene: -
clone size: -
V gene: TRBV19

CDR3 protein: CASSHTGVSSYEQYF
CDR3 DNA: TGTGCCAGCAGCCACACAGGGGTAAGCTCCTACGAGCAGTACTTC
J gene: TRBJ2-7
D gene: TRBD1
clone size: many
V gene: TRBV12-3/TRBV12-4

CDR3 protein: CASLPGVQGLYNEQFF
CDR3 DNA: TGTGCCAGCCTTCCCGGGGTCCAGGGACTTTACAATGAGCAGTTCTTC
J gene: TRBJ2-1
D gene: -
clone size: -
V gene: TRBV19

CDR3 protein: CAIGQGPDTQYF
CDR3 DNA: TGTGCCATCGGACAGGGGCCAGATACGCAGTATTTT
J gene: TRBJ2-3
D gene: TRBD1
clone size: -
V gene: TRBV6-2/TRBV6-3

CDR3 protein: CSAGQPYEQYF
CDR3 DNA: TGCAGTGCGGGACAGCCCTACGAGCAGTACTTC
J gene: TRBJ2-7
D gene: TRBD1
clone size: -
V gene: TRBV20-1

CDR3 protein: CASSASLGTTTYNEQFF
CDR3 DNA: TGTGCCAGCAGCGCCTCCCTCGGGACTACGACCTACAATGAGCAGTTCTTC
J gene: TRBJ2-1
D gene: TRBD2
clone size: few
V gene: TRBV7-9

CDR3 protein: CASSLTTGGVGANVLTF
CDR3 DNA: TGTGCCAGCAGTCTGACTACAGGGGGCGTCGGGGCCAACGTCCTGACTTTC
J gene: TRBJ2-6
D gene: TRBD1
clone size: many
V gene: TRBV12-3/TRBV12-4

CDR3 protein: CASTAGDRSYEQYF
CDR3 DNA: TGTGCCAGCACCGCCGGGGACAGGTCCTACGAGCAGTACTTC
J gene: TRBJ2-7
D gene: TRBD1
clone size: few
V gene: TRBV6-1

CDR3 protein: CASSPIRGADTEAFF
CDR3 DNA: TGTGCCAGCTCACCTATAAGGGGGGCGGACACTGAAGCTTTCTTT
J gene: TRBJ1-1
D gene: -
clone size: few
V gene: TRBV18

CDR3 protein: CASSLPPDTLGQFF
CDR3 DNA: TGCGCCAGCAGCTTGCCCCCAGACACCCTAGGGCAGTTCTTC
J gene: TRBJ2-1
D gene: -
clone size: -
V gene: TRBV5-1

CDR3 protein: CSAHRPQGYNEQFF
CDR3 DNA: TGCAGTGCCCACCGCCCGCAAGGATACAATGAGCAGTTCTTC
J gene: TRBJ2-1
D gene: -
clone size: -
V gene: TRBV20-1

CDR3 protein: CASSAPGGPHAF
CDR3 DNA: TGTGCCAGCAGCGCTCCAGGGGGACCCCACGCCTTC
J gene: TRBJ1-2
D gene: TRBD1
clone size: -
V gene: TRBV14

CDR3 protein: CASSGGWLALLSGELFF
CDR3 DNA: TGTGCCAGCAGCGGGGGGTGGCTAGCGCTCCTCAGCGGGGAGCTGTTTTTT
J gene: TRBJ2-2
D gene: -
clone size: few
V gene: TRBV7-2

CDR3 protein: CASSQVTSGEDKNIQYF
CDR3 DNA: TGCGCCAGCAGCCAAGTTACGTCGGGAGAGGACAAAAACATTCAGTACTTC
J gene: TRBJ2-4
D gene: -
clone size: -
V gene: TRBV4-3

CDR3 protein: CASRISTGLNTEAFF
CDR3 DNA: TGTGCCAGCAGAATCTCGACAGGGTTGAACACTGAAGCTTTCTTT
J gene: TRBJ1-1
D gene: TRBD1
clone size: few
V gene: TRBV5-6

CDR3 protein: CASSQDLVAGYTDTQYF
CDR3 DNA: TGCGCCAGCAGCCAAGATTTGGTAGCGGGGTACACAGATACGCAGTATTTT
J gene: TRBJ2-3
D gene: TRBD2
clone size: once
V gene: TRBV4-3

CDR3 protein: CSARPQGLAADVLDTQYF
CDR3 DNA: TGCAGTGCTAGACCCCAGGGACTAGCGGCCGACGTGTTGGATACGCAGTATTTT
J gene: TRBJ2-3
D gene: TRBD2
clone size: few
V gene: TRBV20-1

CDR3 protein: CASSIRIRTEQFF
CDR3 DNA: TGTGCCAGTAGTATACGTATCCGCACAGAGCAGTTCTTC
J gene: TRBJ2-1
D gene: -
clone size: once
V gene: TRBV19

CDR3 protein: CAISDRGGGRERNTEAFF
CDR3 DNA: TGTGCCATCAGTGATCGCGGGGGGGGCAGGGAAAGGAACACTGAAGCTTTCTTT
J gene: TRBJ1-1
D gene: -
clone size: -
V gene: TRBV10-3

CDR3 protein: CASSYSGREKLFF
CDR3 DNA: TGTGCCAGCAGTTACAGTGGCAGAGAAAAACTGTTTTTT
J gene: TRBJ1-4
D gene: -
clone size: -
V gene: TRBV6-5

CDR3 protein: CASSPGAVDEKLFF
CDR3 DNA: TGTGCCAGCAGTCCCGGAGCCGTGGATGAAAAACTGTTTTTT
J gene: TRBJ1-4
D gene: -
clone size: -
V gene: TRBV6-1

CDR3 protein: CASSSLGQGPYGYTF
CDR3 DNA: TGTGCCAGCAGCTCATTAGGACAGGGACCCTATGGCTACACCTTC
J gene: TRBJ1-2
D gene: TRBD1
clone size: few
V gene: TRBV5-4

CDR3 protein: CSATTLASGVYEQYF
CDR3 DNA: TGCAGTGCCACCACACTAGCGTCCGGGGTTTACGAGCAGTACTTC
J gene: TRBJ2-7
D gene: TRBD2
clone size: few
V gene: TRBV20-1

CDR3 protein: CASSKVRVGNQPQHF
CDR3 DNA: TGTGCCAGCAGCAAAGTCCGGGTGGGAAATCAGCCCCAGCATTTT
J gene: TRBJ1-5
D gene: -
clone size: few
V gene: TRBV21-1

CDR3 protein: CASALDPTYEQYF
CDR3 DNA: TGCGCCAGCGCACTAGACCCGACCTACGAGCAGTACTTC
J gene: TRBJ2-7
D gene: -
clone size: -
V gene: TRBV5-1